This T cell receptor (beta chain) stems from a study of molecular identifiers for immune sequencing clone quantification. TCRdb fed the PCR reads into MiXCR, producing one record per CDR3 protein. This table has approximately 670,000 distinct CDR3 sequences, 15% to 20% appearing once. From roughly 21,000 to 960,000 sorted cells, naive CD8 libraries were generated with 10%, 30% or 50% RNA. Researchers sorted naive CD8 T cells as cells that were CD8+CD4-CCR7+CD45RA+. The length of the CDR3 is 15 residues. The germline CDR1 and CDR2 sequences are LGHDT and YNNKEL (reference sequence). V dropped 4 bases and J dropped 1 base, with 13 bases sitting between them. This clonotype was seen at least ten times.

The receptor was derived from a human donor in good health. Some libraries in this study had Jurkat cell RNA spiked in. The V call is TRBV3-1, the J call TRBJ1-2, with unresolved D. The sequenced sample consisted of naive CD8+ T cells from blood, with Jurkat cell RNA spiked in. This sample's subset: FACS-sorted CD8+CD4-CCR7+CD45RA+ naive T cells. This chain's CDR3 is CASSPWPQDNYGYTF. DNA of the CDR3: TGTGCCAGCAGCCCATGGCCCCAGGATAACTATGGCTACACCTTC.